The T cell receptor beta chain described here comes from a study of shared clonotypes between healthy human individuals. Study observations and caveats: Unshared clonotypes carried lower generation probabilities than those common to all four donors. Even with large depth, rarefaction showed that sorted-subset sequencing was incomplete. Across subsets, estimated richness was generally greater for naive than for memory populations.

Here immunoSEQ multiplex PCR was the method, and the copy in TCRdb shows in-frame clones only, minus some. The sample has more than 2 million clones, approximately 95% seen once; the top ten hold roughly 0.13%. For this clone: Its specificity is not known.

The V end was cut by 4 bases, the J end by 5 bases, with 11 bases between. The CDR3 length is 13 residues. Looked up from germline, CDR1 is MNHEY and CDR2 is SVGAGI. The rearrangement joins TRBV6-5 to TRBJ1-2; D may be TRBD1 (6 bases). The clonotype was recovered from a man younger than 35 in good health. Material: naive CD4+ T cells sorted from blood. Subset denoted: CD45RA+ positively selected. CDR3 bases: TGTGCCAGCAGTTCGAATCAGGGGTATGGCTACACCTTC. Its translation: CASSSNQGYGYTF.